The rows below give T cell receptor beta chains drawn from one sample of a study of blood T cell repertoires in COVID-19. The method was immunoSEQ multiplex PCR; TCRdb's version includes in-frame clones alone and lacks a portion of them. The sample lists fewer than 300,000 clones; approximately 90% were seen once. The sequenced sample consisted of PBMCs or T cells enriched from blood (not recorded which). The receptors come from a man aged 40-50 years who had recovered from COVID-19. Both conserved end residues are part of each CDR3. D genes are given only for firm matches. Clone sizes are given selectively: once, few, many, or a class where the clone is expanded.

j_gene	abundance	v_gene	d_gene	CDR3aa	CDR3nt
TRBJ2-5	NA	TRBV10-2	TRBD2	CASRQTSGGGETQYF	TGCGCCAGCAGGCAGACTAGCGGGGGGGGAGAGACCCAGTACTTC
TRBJ1-3	NA	TRBV7-2	TRBD1	CASSFSTGRSAGNTIYF	TGTGCCAGCAGCTTTTCGACAGGGAGGTCTGCCGGAAACACCATATATTTT
TRBJ2-2	NA	TRBV28	TRBD1	CASRQDRASGELFF	TGTGCCAGCAGACAGGACAGGGCCTCCGGGGAGCTGTTTTTT
TRBJ2-7	NA	TRBV6-5	TRBD1	CASSYSRGQGDYEQYF	TGTGCCAGCAGTTACTCGAGGGGACAGGGAGACTACGAGCAGTACTTC
TRBJ1-2	NA	TRBV7-6	TRBD1	CASTSNPGGDYGYTF	TGTGCCAGCACCAGCAATCCAGGGGGAGACTATGGCTACACCTTC
TRBJ2-4	NA	TRBV5-8	NA	CASSPHQTLRDLDIQYF	TGTGCCAGCAGCCCCCACCAAACGTTGCGGGACTTGGACATTCAGTACTTC
TRBJ2-3	NA	TRBV2	NA	CASSELRGRDTQYF	TGTGCCAGCAGTGAGCTCAGGGGCAGAGATACGCAGTATTTT
TRBJ2-7	NA	TRBV11-2	TRBD1	CASSLGTGGLYEQYF	TGTGCCAGCAGCTTAGGGACAGGGGGCCTCTACGAGCAGTACTTC
TRBJ1-3	NA	TRBV21-1	NA	CASSKNQGSHCSGNTIYF	TGTGCCAGCAGCAAAAACCAGGGCTCCCACTGCTCTGGAAACACCATATATTTT
TRBJ2-7	NA	TRBV4-1	NA	CASSQGGYGYEQYF	TGCGCCAGCAGCCAGGGGGGTTATGGCTACGAGCAGTACTTC
TRBJ2-3	NA	TRBV7-3	NA	CASSLWGVGTDTQYF	TGTGCCAGCAGCTTATGGGGGGTGGGCACAGATACGCAGTATTTT
TRBJ2-7	once	TRBV28	TRBD2	CASSLFGTSNYEQYF	TGTGCCAGCAGTTTATTTGGGACTAGTAATTACGAGCAGTACTTC
TRBJ1-2	NA	TRBV6-5	TRBD1	CASTGTGGLGYTF	TGTGCCAGCACCGGGACAGGGGGGTTAGGCTACACCTTC
TRBJ2-7	NA	TRBV12-5	NA	CASGPSGQTYEQYF	TGTGCTAGTGGTCCTTCCGGACAAACCTACGAGCAGTACTTC
TRBJ1-1	NA	TRBV11-3	NA	CASSRENTEAFF	TGTGCCAGCAGCCGCGAGAACACTGAAGCTTTCTTT
TRBJ2-1	once	TRBV7-3	TRBD2	CASSLRPSGRAGGEQFF	TGTGCCAGCAGCTTACGGCCTAGCGGGAGGGCGGGGGGCGAGCAGTTCTTC
TRBJ1-2	NA	TRBV6-2/TRBV6-3	NA	CASSPLIYGGYTF	TGTGCCAGCAGCCCGCTCATATACGGGGGCTACACCTTC
TRBJ2-1	NA	TRBV5-1	TRBD2	CASTRAGLALTYNEQFF	TGCGCCAGCACCCGCGCGGGACTAGCCTTAACTTACAATGAGCAGTTCTTC
TRBJ2-2	NA	TRBV4-3	TRBD1	CASSRGTGGAYGELFF	TGCGCCAGCAGCCGAGGGACAGGGGGCGCCTACGGGGAGCTGTTTTTT
TRBJ2-7	NA	TRBV27	TRBD2	CASSLGTSGPYEQYF	TGTGCCAGCAGTCTCGGGACTAGCGGGCCCTACGAGCAGTACTTC
TRBJ1-5	NA	TRBV4-1	NA	CASSLRSGGNQPQHF	TGCGCCAGCAGCCTCCGGTCCGGGGGCAATCAGCCCCAGCATTTT
TRBJ1-1	NA	TRBV6-5	NA	CASRSSGNTEAFF	TGTGCCAGCAGATCGTCCGGGAACACTGAAGCTTTCTTT
TRBJ2-7	NA	TRBV6-1	TRBD2	CASSASSGGRVYEQYF	TGTGCCAGCAGTGCAAGTAGCGGGGGCAGAGTCTACGAGCAGTACTTC
TRBJ2-5	NA	TRBV19	NA	CASSIDSQETQYF	TGTGCCAGTAGTATCGACAGCCAAGAGACCCAGTACTTC
TRBJ2-6	NA	TRBV7-2	TRBD1	CASTRTGAPRGANVLTF	TGTGCCAGCACAAGGACAGGGGCCCCTAGGGGGGCCAACGTCCTGACTTTC
TRBJ1-2	once	TRBV28	TRBD1	CASSLLWEPDRSYGYTF	TGTGCCAGCAGTTTGCTATGGGAGCCGGACAGGTCCTATGGCTACACCTTC
TRBJ2-7	NA	TRBV27	NA	CASRFTSGNQYEQYF	TGTGCCAGCCGATTTACCTCCGGGAACCAATACGAGCAGTACTTC
TRBJ2-5	NA	TRBV12-5	NA	CASGFGGNQETQYF	TGTGCTAGTGGTTTTGGAGGGAACCAGGAGACCCAGTACTTC
TRBJ2-7	NA	TRBV7-6	TRBD2	CASSARTSGSKPEQYF	TGTGCCAGCAGCGCGCGGACTAGCGGGAGTAAGCCCGAGCAGTACTTC
TRBJ1-1	NA	TRBV6-5	TRBD1	CASSYPTGGMNTEAFF	TGTGCCAGCAGTTACCCCACAGGGGGAATGAACACTGAAGCTTTCTTT
TRBJ1-6	NA	TRBV19	NA	CASSIRESASPLHF	TGTGCCAGTAGTATTAGGGAGTCGGCTTCACCCCTCCACTTT
TRBJ2-7	NA	TRBV4-2	NA	CASSQGGTESYEQYF	TGTGCCAGCAGCCAGGGCGGGACGGAGTCCTACGAGCAGTACTTC
TRBJ2-7	NA	TRBV7-2	TRBD2	CASSEGSGSGYEQYF	TGTGCCAGCAGCGAGGGTAGCGGGAGCGGGTACGAGCAGTACTTC
TRBJ2-7	NA	TRBV4-2	TRBD2	CASSQDPSGAYEQYF	TGTGCCAGCAGCCAAGACCCTAGCGGTGCCTACGAGCAGTACTTC
TRBJ1-1	NA	TRBV5-1	NA	CASSLSSGGTEAFF	TGCGCCAGCAGCTTGTCTTCGGGGGGCACTGAAGCTTTCTTT
TRBJ2-3	NA	TRBV3-1/TRBV3-2	TRBD2	CASSQFGGRSLTDTQYF	TGTGCCAGCAGCCAATTTGGCGGGAGGTCTCTCACAGATACGCAGTATTTT
TRBJ2-7	NA	TRBV5-6	NA	CASGRAEQYF	TGTGCCAGCGGCAGGGCCGAGCAGTACTTC
TRBJ1-6	NA	TRBV5-5	TRBD1	CASSPGWDRTSPLHF	TGTGCCAGCAGCCCGGGGTGGGACAGGACTTCACCCCTCCACTTT
TRBJ2-7	NA	TRBV6-1	NA	CASSEWVSTLGEQYF	TGTGCCAGCAGTGAATGGGTCAGCACCCTAGGCGAGCAGTACTTC
TRBJ1-1	NA	TRBV19	TRBD1	CASSNVRQGRSEAFF	TGTGCCAGTAGTAATGTGAGACAGGGAAGATCTGAAGCTTTCTTT
TRBJ1-2	NA	TRBV19	NA	CASSTGGYGYTF	TGTGCCAGTAGTACCGGTGGTTATGGCTACACCTTC
TRBJ2-2	NA	TRBV19	TRBD2	CATNQRTSGRGRNTGELFF	TGTGCCACTAACCAACGGACTAGCGGGAGAGGTAGGAACACCGGGGAGCTGTTTTTT
TRBJ2-3	NA	TRBV7-9	NA	CASSFPRATDTQYF	TGTGCCAGCAGCTTCCCCAGGGCTACAGATACGCAGTATTTT
TRBJ2-3	NA	TRBV5-1	NA	CASSFGSSTDTQYF	TGCGCCAGCAGCTTCGGGAGCAGCACAGATACGCAGTATTTT
TRBJ1-2	NA	TRBV15	TRBD1	CATSRDPGQGKGYTF	TGTGCCACCAGCAGAGATCCAGGACAGGGAAAGGGCTACACCTTC